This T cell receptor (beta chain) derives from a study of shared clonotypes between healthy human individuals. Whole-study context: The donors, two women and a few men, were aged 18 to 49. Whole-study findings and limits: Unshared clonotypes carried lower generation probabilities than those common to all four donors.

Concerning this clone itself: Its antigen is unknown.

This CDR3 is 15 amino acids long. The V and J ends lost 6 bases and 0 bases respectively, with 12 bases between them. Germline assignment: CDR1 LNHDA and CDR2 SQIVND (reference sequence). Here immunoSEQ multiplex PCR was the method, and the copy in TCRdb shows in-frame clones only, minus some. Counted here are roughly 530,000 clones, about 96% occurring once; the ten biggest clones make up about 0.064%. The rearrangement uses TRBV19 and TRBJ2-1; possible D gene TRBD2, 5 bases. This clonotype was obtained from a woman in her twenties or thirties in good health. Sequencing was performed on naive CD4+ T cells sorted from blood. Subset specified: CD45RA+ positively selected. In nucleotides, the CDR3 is TGTGCCAGTAGCCGGACGGGGAGCTCCTACAATGAGCAGTTCTTC. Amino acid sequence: CASSRTGSSYNEQFF.